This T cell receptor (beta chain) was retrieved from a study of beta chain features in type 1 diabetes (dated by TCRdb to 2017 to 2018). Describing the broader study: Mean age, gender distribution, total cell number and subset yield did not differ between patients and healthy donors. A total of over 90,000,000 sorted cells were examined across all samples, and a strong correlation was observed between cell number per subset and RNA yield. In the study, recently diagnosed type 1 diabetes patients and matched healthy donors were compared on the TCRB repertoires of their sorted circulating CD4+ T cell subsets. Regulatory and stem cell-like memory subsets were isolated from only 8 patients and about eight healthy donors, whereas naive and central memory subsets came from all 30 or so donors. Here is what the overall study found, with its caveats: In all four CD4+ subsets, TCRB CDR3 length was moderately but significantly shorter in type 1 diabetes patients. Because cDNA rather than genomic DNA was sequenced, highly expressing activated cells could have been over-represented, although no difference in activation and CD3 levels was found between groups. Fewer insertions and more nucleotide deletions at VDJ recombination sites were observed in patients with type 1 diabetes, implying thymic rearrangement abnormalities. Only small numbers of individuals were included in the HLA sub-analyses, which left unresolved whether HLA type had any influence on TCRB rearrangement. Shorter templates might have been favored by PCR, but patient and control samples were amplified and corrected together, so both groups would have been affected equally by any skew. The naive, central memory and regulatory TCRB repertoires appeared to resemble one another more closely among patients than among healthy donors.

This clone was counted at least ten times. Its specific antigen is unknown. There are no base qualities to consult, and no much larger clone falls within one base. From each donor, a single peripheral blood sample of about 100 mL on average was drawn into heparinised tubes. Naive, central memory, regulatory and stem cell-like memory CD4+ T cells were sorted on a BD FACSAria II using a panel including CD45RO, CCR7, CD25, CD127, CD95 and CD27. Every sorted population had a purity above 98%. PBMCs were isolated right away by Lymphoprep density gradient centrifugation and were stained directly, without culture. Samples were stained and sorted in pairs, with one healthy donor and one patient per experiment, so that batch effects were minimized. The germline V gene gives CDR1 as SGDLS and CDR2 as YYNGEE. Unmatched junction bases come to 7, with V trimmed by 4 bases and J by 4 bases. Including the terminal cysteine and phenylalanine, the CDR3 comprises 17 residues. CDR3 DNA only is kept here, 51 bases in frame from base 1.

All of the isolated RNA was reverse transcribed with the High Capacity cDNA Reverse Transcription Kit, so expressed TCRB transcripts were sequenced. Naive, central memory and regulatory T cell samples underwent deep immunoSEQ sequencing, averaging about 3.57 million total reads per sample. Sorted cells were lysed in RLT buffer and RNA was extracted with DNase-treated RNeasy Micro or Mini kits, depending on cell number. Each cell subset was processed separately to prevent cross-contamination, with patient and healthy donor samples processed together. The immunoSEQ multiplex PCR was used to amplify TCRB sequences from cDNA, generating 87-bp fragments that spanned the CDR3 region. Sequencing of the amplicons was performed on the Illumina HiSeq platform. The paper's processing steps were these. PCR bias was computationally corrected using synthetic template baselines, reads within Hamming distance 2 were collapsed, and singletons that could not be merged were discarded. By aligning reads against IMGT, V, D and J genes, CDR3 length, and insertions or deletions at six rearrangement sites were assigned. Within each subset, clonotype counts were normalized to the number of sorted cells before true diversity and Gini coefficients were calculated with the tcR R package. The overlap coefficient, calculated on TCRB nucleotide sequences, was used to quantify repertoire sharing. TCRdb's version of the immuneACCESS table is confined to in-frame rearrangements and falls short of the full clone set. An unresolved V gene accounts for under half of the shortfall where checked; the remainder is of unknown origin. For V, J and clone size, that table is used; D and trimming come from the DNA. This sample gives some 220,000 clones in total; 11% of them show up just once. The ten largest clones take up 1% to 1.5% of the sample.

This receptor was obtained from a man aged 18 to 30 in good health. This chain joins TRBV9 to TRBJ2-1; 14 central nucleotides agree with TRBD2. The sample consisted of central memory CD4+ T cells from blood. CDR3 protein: CASSPLGTSGGYNEQFF. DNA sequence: TGTGCCAGCAGCCCCCTTGGGACTAGCGGGGGTTACAATGAGCAGTTCTTC.